Shown below are 7 T cell receptor beta chains from a single sample sequenced in a study of Graves' ophthalmopathy and Graves' hyperthyroidism. RNA transcripts were the source from which TCR beta CDR3 regions were amplified. The workflow started with a first-round RT-PCR run with HTBI primers and then moved on to a second-round multiplex PCR. TCRdb itself ran the multiplex PCR reads through MiXCR, one entry per CDR3 protein. The data hold hundreds of thousands of distinct CDR3 sequences, with over 40% observed a single time. Material for sequencing was peripheral blood. These receptors were obtained from an adult man with Graves' ophthalmopathy.

This clonotype was recorded at least ten times. The V call is TRBV5-1, the J call TRBJ1-2, with D maybe TRBD1 (5 bases). V shed 4 bases and J shed 1 base, with 8 bases lying between them. The germline gives CDR1 SGHRS, CDR2 YFSETQ. The CDR3 is 13 residues long. The CDR3 protein is CASSKTVNYGYTF. The CDR3, as DNA: TGCGCCAGCAGCAAGACAGTTAACTATGGCTACACCTTC.

The V call is TRBV29-1, the J call TRBJ1-2; possible D gene TRBD1, 5 bases. The CDR3 has 12 amino acids. Germline-derived CDR1 and CDR2 are SQVTM and ANQGSEA. V was shortened by 4 bases and J by 8 bases, with 14 bases between the two germline ends. CDR3 amino acids: CSVAGGTSGYTF. CDR3 DNA sequence: TGCAGCGTTGCCGGGGGGACTAGCGGCTACACCTTC.

This clonotype was counted many times. One junction end does not reproduce the germline sequence, and a read error may be involved. The chain uses TRBV7-7 and TRBJ2-7; perhaps D is TRBD1 or TRBD2 (5 bases each). Germline values: CDR1 SSHAT, CDR2 FNYEAQ (reference sequence). The CDR3 runs 13 residues. The CDR3 is CASSLGDRAEQYF. For the CDR3, the DNA is TGTGCTAGCAGCTTAGGGGACCGGGCGGAGCAGTACTTC. Full variable domain (remainder filled in from reference TRBV7-7 and TRBJ2-7): GAGVSQSPRYKVTKRGQDVTLRCDPISSHATLYWYQQALGQGPEFLTYFNYEAQPDKSGLPSDRFSAERPEGSISTLTIQRTEQRDSAMYRCASSLGDRAEQYFGPGTRLTVT.

The chain links TRBV7-3 to TRBJ2-5; 11 bases are shared with TRBD2. V lost 8 bases to trimming and J lost 5 bases; unmatched junction nucleotides: 13. The CDR3 length is 16 residues. Germline values: CDR1 SGHTA, CDR2 FQGTGA. The CDR3 nucleotides are TGTGCCAGCGGCAAGGTAGCGGGGGGGCCGTTGGAGACCCAGTACTTC. It is translated as CASGKVAGGPLETQYF.

This clonotype has just one count. CDR3 sequence (DNA): TGCAGCGTTGCCGTGGGTCTGAACACTGAAGCTTTCTTT. Translation: CSVAVGLNTEAFF. V gene TRBV29-1 combines with J gene TRBJ1-1; D not resolved. Between the trimmed V and J ends, which lost 4 bases and 0 bases, there was a span of 9 bases. CDR3 length equals 13 residues. Germline-derived CDR1 and CDR2 are SQVTM and ANQGSEA.

The chain combines TRBV20-1 with TRBJ2-2; 7 positions match TRBD1. Unmatched junction bases numbered 6, after V lost 3 bases and J lost 8 bases. Germline CDR1 DFQATT, CDR2 SNEGSKA (reference sequence). The CDR3 is 13 amino acids. The CDR3 region is CSARDRKEGELFF. The CDR3 bases are TGCAGTGCTAGGGACAGGAAAGAAGGGGAGCTGTTTTTT.

Ten or more counts support this clonotype. The chain carries TRBV7-9 and TRBJ1-1, with a weak D call TRBD1 (6 bases). V lost 5 bases and J lost 5, with 18 bases in between. Per germline, CDR1 SEHNR and CDR2 FQNEAQ (reference sequence). The CDR3 runs 15 residues. CDR3 region: CASSPDRTRWTEAFF. The DNA for the CDR3 is TGTGCCAGCAGCCCCGACAGGACCCGGTGGACTGAAGCTTTCTTT. Full variable domain (remainder filled in from reference TRBV7-9 and TRBJ1-1): DTGVSQNPRHKITKRGQNVTFRCDPISEHNRLYWYRQTLGQGPEFLTYFQNEAQLEKSRLLSDRFSAERPKGSFSTLEIQRTEQGDSAMYLCASSPDRTRWTEAFFGQGTRLTVV.